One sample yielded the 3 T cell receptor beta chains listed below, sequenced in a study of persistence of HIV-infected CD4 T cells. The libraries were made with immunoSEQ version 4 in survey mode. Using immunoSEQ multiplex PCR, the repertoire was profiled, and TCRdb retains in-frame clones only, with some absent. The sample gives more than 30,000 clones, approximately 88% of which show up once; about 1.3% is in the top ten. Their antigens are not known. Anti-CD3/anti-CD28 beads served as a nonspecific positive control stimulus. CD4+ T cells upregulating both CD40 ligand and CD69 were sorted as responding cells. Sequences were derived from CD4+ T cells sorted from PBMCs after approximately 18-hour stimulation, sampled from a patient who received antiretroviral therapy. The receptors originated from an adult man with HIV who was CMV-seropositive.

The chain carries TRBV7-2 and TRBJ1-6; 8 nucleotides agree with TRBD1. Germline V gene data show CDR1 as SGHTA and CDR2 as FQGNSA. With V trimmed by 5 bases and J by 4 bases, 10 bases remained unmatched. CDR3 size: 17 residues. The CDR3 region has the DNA TGTGCCAGCAGCCAAGTCAGGGGGCAGGGATATAATTCACCCCTCCACTTT. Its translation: CASSQVRGQGYNSPLHF.

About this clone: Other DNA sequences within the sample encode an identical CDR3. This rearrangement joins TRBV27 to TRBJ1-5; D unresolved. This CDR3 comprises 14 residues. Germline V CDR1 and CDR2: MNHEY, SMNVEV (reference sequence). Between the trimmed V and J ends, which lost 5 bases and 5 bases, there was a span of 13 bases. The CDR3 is CASSRRGPYQPQHF. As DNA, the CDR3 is TGTGCCAGCAGTCGAAGAGGCCCTTATCAGCCCCAGCATTTT.

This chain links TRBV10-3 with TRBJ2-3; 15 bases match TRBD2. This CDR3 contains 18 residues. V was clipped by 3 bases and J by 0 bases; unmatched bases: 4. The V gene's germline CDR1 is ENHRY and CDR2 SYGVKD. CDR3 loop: CAISDSGTSGRSTDTQYF. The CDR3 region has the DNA TGTGCCATCAGTGACTCCGGGACTAGCGGGAGGAGCACAGATACGCAGTATTTT.